A selection of T cell receptor beta chains follows, all from one sample in a study of T cell responses to AZD1222 COVID-19 vaccine. Sequenced by immunoSEQ multiplex PCR; TCRdb stores in-frame clones only, minus some. The sample lists more than 85,000 clones; around 81% were seen once. The source was peripheral blood, collected on day 0 of AZD1222 vaccination. The receptors come from an adult in good health. Each CDR3 is given with its conserved first and last residue. A D gene is named only where the DNA matches it firmly. Clone size appears in some rows only: once, few, many, or a class for an expanded clone.

clone size | J gene | V gene | D gene | CDR3 DNA | CDR3 protein
once | TRBJ2-1 | TRBV18 | TRBD2 | TGTGCCAGCTCACCGAGTCTAGCGGGAGAAAATGAGCAGTTCTTC | CASSPSLAGENEQFF
. | TRBJ1-2 | TRBV5-1 | TRBD1 | TGCGCCAGCAGCTTGGGGACAGGGGGCTTGGGCTATGGCTACACCTTC | CASSLGTGGLGYGYTF
. | TRBJ1-6 | TRBV18 | TRBD1 | TGTGCCAGCTCATCGACAGGGGGCGATGGATCACCCCTCCACTTT | CASSSTGGDGSPLHF
once | TRBJ1-5 | TRBV7-2 | . | TGTGCCAGCAGCTTAGTGAGGGGGGGTAGCAATCAGCCCCAGCATTTT | CASSLVRGGSNQPQHF
once | TRBJ2-2 | TRBV19 | TRBD2 | TGTGCCAGTACCGGGACTAGCGGGAGAATATCGGGCACCGGGGAGCTGTTTTTT | CASTGTSGRISGTGELFF
few | TRBJ2-1 | TRBV7-2 | . | TGTGCCAGCAGCGCCTCCAGGGGCTACAATGAGCAGTTCTTC | CASSASRGYNEQFF
. | TRBJ2-2 | TRBV20-1 | . | TGCAGTGCTAGTACGGGATTTGCGGGGGAGCTGTTTTTT | CSASTGFAGELFF
. | TRBJ1-4 | TRBV4-2 | . | TGTGCCAGCAGCGATTACGGACGGAATGAAAAACTGTTTTTT | CASSDYGRNEKLFF
few | TRBJ2-2 | TRBV24-1 | TRBD1 | TGTGCCACCAGTGATTCTTGGACAGGCGGGGAGCTGTTTTTT | CATSDSWTGGELFF
. | TRBJ1-3 | TRBV5-1 | . | TGCGCCAGCAGCTTGGACGGGAACTCTGGAAACACCATATATTTT | CASSLDGNSGNTIYF
few | TRBJ1-1 | TRBV9 | . | TGTGCCAGCAGCGTAGATCTGGGAAACACTGAAGCTTTCTTT | CASSVDLGNTEAFF
. | TRBJ1-1 | TRBV6-5 | . | TGTGCCAGCAGTTACTCAAATCGCGGGGCTGCTTTCTTT | CASSYSNRGAAFF
. | TRBJ1-5 | TRBV2 | . | TGTGCCAGCAGAGGAGGCTCTGATAGCAATCAGCCCCAGCATTTT | CASRGGSDSNQPQHF
. | TRBJ2-1 | TRBV9 | . | TGTGCCAGCAGCTCTCGGGGTAGCGGAGAAGAGCAGTTCTTC | CASSSRGSGEEQFF
. | TRBJ1-1 | TRBV9 | . | TGTGCCAGCAGCGTAGTATGGGATACCGGGGCGAGAGTCAGCACTGAAGCTTTCTTT | CASSVVWDTGARVSTEAFF
. | TRBJ1-2 | TRBV28 | . | TGTGCCAGCAGTTTCAGTTCTAGCTACACCTTC | CASSFSSSYTF
. | TRBJ1-4 | TRBV6-7 | . | TGTGCCAGCAGTCGGGTCGGGGCTAATGAAAAACTGTTTTTT | CASSRVGANEKLFF
. | TRBJ2-2 | TRBV11-2 | TRBD1 | TGTGCCAGCAGCTTGGGACAGGGGCGAAGCACCGGGGAGCTGTTTTTT | CASSLGQGRSTGELFF
. | TRBJ2-7 | TRBV10-3 | TRBD2 | TGTGCCATCAGACACGATCAGGGCGTGGGGACTAGCGGGAGGGCCTCCGATTTCTACGAGCAGTACTTC | CAIRHDQGVGTSGRASDFYEQYF
. | TRBJ2-3 | TRBV19 | . | TGTGCCAGTAGTATGGGCAGGCTGAGCACAGATACGCAGTATTTT | CASSMGRLSTDTQYF
. | TRBJ1-2 | TRBV19 | TRBD1 | TGTGCCAGTAGTGGAGGGACAGGGGGCAGCTATGGCTACACCTTC | CASSGGTGGSYGYTF
. | TRBJ2-2 | TRBV2 | TRBD1 | TGTGCCAGCAGTGATTCAGGGGGCGGAACCGGGGAGCTGTTTTTT | CASSDSGGGTGELFF
. | TRBJ1-1 | TRBV15 | . | TGTGCCACCAGCAGAGAATTTGGACCCTATGAAGCTTTCTTT | CATSREFGPYEAFF
. | TRBJ1-5 | TRBV27 | . | TGTGCCAGCAGTTTAACCCCAAGGGGGTTAAATCAGCCCCAGCATTTT | CASSLTPRGLNQPQHF
few | TRBJ2-1 | TRBV11-2 | . | TGTGCCAGCAGCTTAGAGCCGTCAGGGAATGAGCAGTTCTTC | CASSLEPSGNEQFF
. | TRBJ1-1 | TRBV14 | . | TGTGCCAGCAGCAAGGGCGTAATACCGAACACTGAAGCTTTCTTT | CASSKGVIPNTEAFF
. | TRBJ1-4 | TRBV5-4 | . | TGTGCCAGCAGCTCTCAGGGACCTGGTGCTGAAAAACTGTTTTTT | CASSSQGPGAEKLFF
. | TRBJ1-1 | TRBV4-3 | . | TGCGCCAGCAGCCAAGATCAGATTGGGGATCTGAACACTGAAGCTTTCTTT | CASSQDQIGDLNTEAFF
. | TRBJ2-1 | TRBV5-5 | . | TGTGCCAGCAGCTTGTCTAGTAACAATGAGCAGTTCTTC | CASSLSSNNEQFF
. | TRBJ1-1 | TRBV19 | . | TGTGCCAGTAGGGGTCTCGCTCCAAGTACTGAAGCTTTCTTT | CASRGLAPSTEAFF
. | TRBJ2-1 | TRBV7-8 | . | TGTGCCAGCAGCTTATCCCCAATTCGGGGTAATATCAATGAGCAGTTCTTC | CASSLSPIRGNINEQFF
. | TRBJ2-7 | TRBV2 | TRBD2 | TGTGCCAGCAGAGGTCTACTAGCGGGATCGGGCGAGCAGTACTTC | CASRGLLAGSGEQYF
. | TRBJ2-7 | TRBV7-2 | . | TGTGCCAGCAGCTTAGCGCAAGTCAGGAGCTCCTACGAGCAGTACTTC | CASSLAQVRSSYEQYF
few | TRBJ2-7 | TRBV5-5 | TRBD2 | TGTGCCAGCAGCTCGGGACTAGCGGGAGTTTCACTCTCCTACGAGCAGTACTTC | CASSSGLAGVSLSYEQYF
once | TRBJ1-4 | TRBV19 | . | TGTGCCAGTAGAGTTGCAACTAATGAAAAACTGTTTTTT | CASRVATNEKLFF
. | TRBJ2-1 | TRBV5-1 | TRBD2 | TGCGCCAGCAGCTTGATTTTAGCGGGACTTGGCAATGAGCAGTTCTTC | CASSLILAGLGNEQFF
once | TRBJ2-1 | TRBV5-4 | . | TGTGCCAGCAGCTTTGGACTAGGGGGATACAATGAGCAGTTCTTC | CASSFGLGGYNEQFF
. | TRBJ1-4 | TRBV3-1/TRBV3-2 | . | TGTGCCAGCAGCCAACGGGGGACTAATGAAAAACTGTTTTTT | CASSQRGTNEKLFF
. | TRBJ2-7 | TRBV6-7 | . | TGTGCCAGCAGTTACCCGAACGTCCGAAACAAGCCTCGGTACGAGCAGTACTTC | CASSYPNVRNKPRYEQYF
. | TRBJ1-1 | TRBV5-1 | . | TGCGCCAGCAGCTTAAAGGGGTTTCTGAACACTGAAGCTTTCTTT | CASSLKGFLNTEAFF
. | TRBJ2-6 | TRBV27 | . | TGTGCCAGCAGTTTTTTCTTTGGGGCCAACGTCCTGACTTTC | CASSFFFGANVLTF